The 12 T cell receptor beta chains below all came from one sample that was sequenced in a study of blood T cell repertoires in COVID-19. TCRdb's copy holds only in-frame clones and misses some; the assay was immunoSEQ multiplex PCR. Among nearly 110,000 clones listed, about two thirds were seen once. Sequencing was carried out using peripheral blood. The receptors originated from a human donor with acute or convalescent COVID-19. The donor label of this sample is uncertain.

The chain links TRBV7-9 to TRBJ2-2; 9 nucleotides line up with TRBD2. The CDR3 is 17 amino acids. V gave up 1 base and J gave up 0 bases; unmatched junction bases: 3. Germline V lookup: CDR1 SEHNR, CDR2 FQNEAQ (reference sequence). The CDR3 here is CASSLGRLAANTGELFF. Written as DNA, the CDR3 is TGTGCCAGCAGCTTAGGCCGACTAGCGGCGAACACCGGGGAGCTGTTTTTT.

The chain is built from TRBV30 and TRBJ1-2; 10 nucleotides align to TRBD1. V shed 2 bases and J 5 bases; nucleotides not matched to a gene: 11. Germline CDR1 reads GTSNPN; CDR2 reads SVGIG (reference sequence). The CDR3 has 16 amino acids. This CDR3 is CAWSQWRGTGAYGYTF. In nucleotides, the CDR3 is TGTGCCTGGAGTCAATGGAGGGGGACAGGGGCTTATGGCTACACCTTC.

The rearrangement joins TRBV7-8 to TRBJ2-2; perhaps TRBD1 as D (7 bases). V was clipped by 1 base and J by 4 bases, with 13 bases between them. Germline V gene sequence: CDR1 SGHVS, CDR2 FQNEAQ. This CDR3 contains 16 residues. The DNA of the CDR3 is TGTGCCAGCAGCTTAGGGCAGGGGGGAGTCACCGGGGAGCTGTTTTTT. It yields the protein CASSLGQGGVTGELFF.

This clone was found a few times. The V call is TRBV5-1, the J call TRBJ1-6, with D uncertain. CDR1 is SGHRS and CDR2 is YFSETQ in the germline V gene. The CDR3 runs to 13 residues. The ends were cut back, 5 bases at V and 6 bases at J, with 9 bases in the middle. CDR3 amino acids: CASREQLNSPLHF. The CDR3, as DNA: TGCGCCAGCAGGGAACAGCTTAATTCACCCCTCCACTTT.

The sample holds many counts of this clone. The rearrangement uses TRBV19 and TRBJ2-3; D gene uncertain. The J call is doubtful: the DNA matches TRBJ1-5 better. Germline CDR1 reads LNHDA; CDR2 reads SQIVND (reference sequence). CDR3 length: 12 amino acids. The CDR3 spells CASSPQGGEQHF. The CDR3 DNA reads TGTGCCAGTAGTCCACAAGGCGGGGAACAGCATTTT.

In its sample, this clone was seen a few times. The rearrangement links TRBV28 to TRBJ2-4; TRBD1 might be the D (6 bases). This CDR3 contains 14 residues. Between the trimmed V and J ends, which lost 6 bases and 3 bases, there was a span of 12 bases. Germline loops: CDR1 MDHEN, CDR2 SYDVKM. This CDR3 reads CASSVIQGKNIQYF. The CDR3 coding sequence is TGTGCCAGCAGCGTCATACAGGGCAAAAACATTCAGTACTTC.

CDR3 DNA sequence: TGTGCCAGCAGCCCCCAAGCCTACGGGGGCTCTGGGGCCAACGTCCTGACTTTC. Protein sequence: CASSPQAYGGSGANVLTF. This chain connects TRBV3-1 (or the pseudogene TRBV3-2) to TRBJ2-6, with a tentative D call TRBD2 (6 bases). The CDR3 has 18 amino acids. CDR1 and CDR2 (germline): LGHDT, YNNKEL (reference sequence). V shed 4 bases and J shed 0 bases, with 16 bases lying between them.

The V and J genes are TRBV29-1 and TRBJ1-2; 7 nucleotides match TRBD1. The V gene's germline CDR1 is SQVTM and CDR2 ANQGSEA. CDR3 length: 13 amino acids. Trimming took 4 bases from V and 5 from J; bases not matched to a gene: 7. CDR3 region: CSVARGAEYGYTF. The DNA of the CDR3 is TGCAGCGTTGCCAGGGGGGCAGAGTATGGCTACACCTTC.

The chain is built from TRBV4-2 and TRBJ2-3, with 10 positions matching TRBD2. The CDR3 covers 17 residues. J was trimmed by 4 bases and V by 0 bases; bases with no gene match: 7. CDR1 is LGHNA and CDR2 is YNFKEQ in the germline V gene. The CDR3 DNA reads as TGTGCCAGCAGCCAAGATCGAAGCGGGGGGGCCGCAGATACGCAGTATTTT. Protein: CASSQDRSGGAADTQYF.

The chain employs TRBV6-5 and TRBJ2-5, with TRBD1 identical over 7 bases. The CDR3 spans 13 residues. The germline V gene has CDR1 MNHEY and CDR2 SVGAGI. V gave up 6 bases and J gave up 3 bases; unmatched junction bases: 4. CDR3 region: CASRAGTEETQYF. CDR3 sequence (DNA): TGTGCCAGCAGGGCCGGGACAGAAGAGACCCAGTACTTC.

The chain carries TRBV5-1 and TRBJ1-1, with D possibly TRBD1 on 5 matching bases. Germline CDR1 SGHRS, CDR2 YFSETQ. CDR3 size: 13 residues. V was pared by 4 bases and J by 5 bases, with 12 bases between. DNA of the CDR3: TGCGCCAGCAGCGAGTGGGGCTTGACTGAAGCTTTCTTT. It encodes CASSEWGLTEAFF.

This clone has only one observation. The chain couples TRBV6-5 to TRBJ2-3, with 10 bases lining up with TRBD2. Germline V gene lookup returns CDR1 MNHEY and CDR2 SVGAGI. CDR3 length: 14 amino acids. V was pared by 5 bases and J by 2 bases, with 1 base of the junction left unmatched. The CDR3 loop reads CASSTSGDTDTQYF. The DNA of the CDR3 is TGTGCCAGCAGTACTAGCGGGGACACAGATACGCAGTATTTT.